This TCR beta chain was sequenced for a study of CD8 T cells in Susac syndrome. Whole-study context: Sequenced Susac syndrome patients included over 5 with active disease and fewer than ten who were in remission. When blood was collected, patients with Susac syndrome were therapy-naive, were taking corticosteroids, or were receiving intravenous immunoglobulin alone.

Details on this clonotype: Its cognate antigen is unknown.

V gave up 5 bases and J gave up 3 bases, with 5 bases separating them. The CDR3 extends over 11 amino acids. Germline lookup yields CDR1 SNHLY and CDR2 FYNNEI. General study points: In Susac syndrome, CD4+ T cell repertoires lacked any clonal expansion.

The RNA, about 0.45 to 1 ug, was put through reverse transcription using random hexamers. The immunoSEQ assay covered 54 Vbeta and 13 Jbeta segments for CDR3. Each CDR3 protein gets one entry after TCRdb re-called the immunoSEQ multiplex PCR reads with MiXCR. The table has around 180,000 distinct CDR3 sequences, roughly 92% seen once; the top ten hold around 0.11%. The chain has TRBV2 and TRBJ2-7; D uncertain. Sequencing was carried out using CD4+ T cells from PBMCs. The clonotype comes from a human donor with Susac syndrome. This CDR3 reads CASSTYYEQYF. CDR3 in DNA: TGTGCCAGCAGTACATACTACGAGCAGTACTTC.